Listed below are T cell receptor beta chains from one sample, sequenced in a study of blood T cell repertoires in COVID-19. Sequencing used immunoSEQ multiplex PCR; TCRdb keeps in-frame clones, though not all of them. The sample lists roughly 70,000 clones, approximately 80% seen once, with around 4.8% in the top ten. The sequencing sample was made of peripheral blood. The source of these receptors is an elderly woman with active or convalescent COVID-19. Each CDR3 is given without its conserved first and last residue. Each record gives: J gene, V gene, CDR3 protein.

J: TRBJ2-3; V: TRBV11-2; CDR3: ASSVLRDMTDTQY
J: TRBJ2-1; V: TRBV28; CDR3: ASSPPQKYNEQF
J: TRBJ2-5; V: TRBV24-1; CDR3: ATSDYVGPSGETQY
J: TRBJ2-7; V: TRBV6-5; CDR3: ASTLSRAFHEQY
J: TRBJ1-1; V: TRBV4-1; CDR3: ASSQDRRPLNTEAF
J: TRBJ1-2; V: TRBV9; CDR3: ASSPRLDSAYGYT
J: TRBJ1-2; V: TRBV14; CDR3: ASSLGQGINYGYT
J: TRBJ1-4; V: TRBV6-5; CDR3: ASSRSRGQNEKLF
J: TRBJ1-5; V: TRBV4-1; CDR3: ASSANFVTVGGIQPQH
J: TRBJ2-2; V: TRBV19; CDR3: ASNRGNSNTGELF
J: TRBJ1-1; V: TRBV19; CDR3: ASSDPGQEMATEAF
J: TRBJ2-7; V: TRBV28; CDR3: ASSFIPSYEQY
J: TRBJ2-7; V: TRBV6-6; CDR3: ASSYGPAGFVEQY
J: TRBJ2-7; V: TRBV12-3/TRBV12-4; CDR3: ASSFGVEQY
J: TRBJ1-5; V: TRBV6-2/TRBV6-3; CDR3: ASSLTDKYPYNQPQH
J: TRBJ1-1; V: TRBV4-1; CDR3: ASSAVSGQRNTEAF
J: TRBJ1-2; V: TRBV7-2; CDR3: ASSLQVYGYT
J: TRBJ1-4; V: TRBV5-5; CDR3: ASSLGRGTNEKLF
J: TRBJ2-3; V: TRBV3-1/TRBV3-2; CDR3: ASSQMWEASTDTQY
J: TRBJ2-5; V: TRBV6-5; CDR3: ASSYSGQGIWETQY
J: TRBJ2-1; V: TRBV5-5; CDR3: ASRRASGSGNEQF
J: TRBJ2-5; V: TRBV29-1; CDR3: SVARASGTETQY
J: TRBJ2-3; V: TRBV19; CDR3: ASSTGGRQGTDTQY
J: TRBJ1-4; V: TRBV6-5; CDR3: ASTPLDRVEKLF
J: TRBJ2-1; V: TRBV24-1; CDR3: ATSGSSPDREVKSSYNEQF
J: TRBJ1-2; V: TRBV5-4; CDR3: ASSLEGQGGYT
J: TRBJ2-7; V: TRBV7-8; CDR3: ASSKRQGLSDYEQY
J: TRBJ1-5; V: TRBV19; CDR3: ASNTPGQGYGPQH